The T cell receptor beta chain described here comes from a study of cytomegalovirus exposure and HLA in healthy donors. General study findings and limits: Per a later analysis, about 17,000 TCR beta sequences showed association with HLA alleles at 0.05 false discovery rate. Generally TCR sequences proved uncommon, though certain public TCRs appeared in numerous donors.

About this clone itself: Antigen specificity is unknown.

The germline V gene has CDR1 SGHRS and CDR2 YFSETQ. The CDR3 runs 13 residues. V lost 4 bases, J lost 4 bases, and 5 bases stayed unmatched. Both 60 Vbeta primers and 13 Jbeta primers went into the PCR. Profiling relied on immunoSEQ multiplex PCR, and the TCRdb table lists in-frame clones only, not all of them. In the table there are about 190,000 clones, 70% to 80% of which are singletons. The receptor's source is a woman in her 30s in good health and CMV-seropositive. What was sequenced was PBMCs. The rearrangement uses TRBV5-1 and TRBJ2-7; 7 bases align to TRBD1. Written as DNA, the CDR3 is TGCGCCAGCAGCAGGGACAGTGAGTACGAGCAGTACTTC. It specifies CASSRDSEYEQYF.